The rows below give T cell receptor beta chains drawn from one sample of a study of blood T cell repertoires in COVID-19. Sequencing was performed with immunoSEQ multiplex PCR; in TCRdb, only in-frame clones are kept and a portion is missing. The data show approximately 94,000 clones, around four fifths seen once. The specimen was peripheral blood. Every receptor here comes from a man aged 65 to 79 with active or convalescent COVID-19. CDR3s include the opening cysteine and the closing phenylalanine or tryptophan. The D gene is left open where the match is weak. Only part of the rows carry a size: once, few, many, or a class if the clone is expanded.

clone_size: -; j_call: TRBJ1-2; d_call: -; v_call: TRBV18; cdr3_aa: CASSPNSQGYTF; cdr3_nt: TGTGCCAGCTCACCAAACAGCCAAGGCTACACCTTC
clone_size: -; j_call: TRBJ2-7; d_call: -; v_call: TRBV11-2; cdr3_aa: CASSLGRTSSYEQYF; cdr3_nt: TGTGCCAGCAGCCTAGGACGGACAAGCTCCTACGAGCAGTACTTC
clone_size: few; j_call: TRBJ1-5; d_call: -; v_call: TRBV5-6; cdr3_aa: CASSLGGFGNQPQHF; cdr3_nt: TGTGCCAGCAGCTTAGGCGGCTTTGGCAATCAGCCCCAGCATTTT
clone_size: -; j_call: TRBJ2-3; d_call: -; v_call: TRBV7-2; cdr3_aa: CASRERSSSTDTQYF; cdr3_nt: TGTGCCAGCAGGGAGCGGTCCTCTAGCACAGATACGCAGTATTTT
clone_size: once; j_call: TRBJ2-1; d_call: TRBD1; v_call: TRBV5-1; cdr3_aa: CASSLAPQGAQNEQFF; cdr3_nt: TGCGCCAGCAGCTTGGCCCCACAGGGGGCGCAAAATGAGCAGTTCTTC
clone_size: once; j_call: TRBJ2-7; d_call: TRBD1; v_call: TRBV16; cdr3_aa: CASSRPGQGAHEQYF; cdr3_nt: TGTGCCAGCAGTCGACCGGGACAGGGGGCCCACGAGCAGTACTTC
clone_size: -; j_call: TRBJ1-2; d_call: TRBD1; v_call: TRBV5-3; cdr3_aa: CARSLCCRGQGEHQNYGYTF; cdr3_nt: TGTGCCAGAAGCTTGTGTTGTCGTGGGCAGGGGGAGCACCAAAACTATGGCTACACCTTC
clone_size: few; j_call: TRBJ2-2; d_call: TRBD1; v_call: TRBV5-1; cdr3_aa: CASSLKGAAGELFF; cdr3_nt: TGCGCCAGCAGCTTGAAGGGGGCTGCCGGGGAGCTGTTTTTT
clone_size: few; j_call: TRBJ2-3; d_call: TRBD2; v_call: TRBV19; cdr3_aa: CASRRMGAGASTDTQYF; cdr3_nt: TGTGCCAGTAGACGGATGGGAGCGGGGGCGAGCACAGATACGCAGTATTTT
clone_size: -; j_call: TRBJ1-3; d_call: -; v_call: TRBV10-3; cdr3_aa: CAISAQTTSGNTIYF; cdr3_nt: TGTGCCATCAGCGCGCAGACTACCTCTGGAAACACCATATATTTT
clone_size: -; j_call: TRBJ1-2; d_call: TRBD1; v_call: TRBV3-1/TRBV3-2; cdr3_aa: CASSLQGAVNGYTF; cdr3_nt: TGTGCCAGCAGCCTACAGGGGGCGGTGAATGGCTACACCTTC
clone_size: -; j_call: TRBJ1-3; d_call: -; v_call: TRBV2; cdr3_aa: CASSSVAGSGNTIYF; cdr3_nt: TGTGCCAGCAGTTCGGTCGCGGGCTCTGGAAACACCATATATTTT